This is a list of T cell receptor beta chains from one sample in a study of CXCR4 blockade with PD-1 therapy in pancreatic cancer. Clones were read by immunoSEQ multiplex PCR, and TCRdb kept only the in-frame ones, dropping some. Found here are 2,000 to 3,000 clones, approximately 45% of them singletons; the top ten hold approximately 6%. Sequencing input: tumor tissue. Every receptor here comes from a human donor with pancreatic ductal adenocarcinoma. CDR3s include the opening cysteine and the closing phenylalanine or tryptophan. The order of the fields is J gene, D gene, V gene, clone size, CDR3 protein, CDR3 DNA. D genes are given only for firm matches. For some rows the clone size is stated as once, few or many, or as a class when expanded; others skip it.

J: TRBJ2-3; D: NA; V: TRBV6-8; size: few; CDR3: CASSYSRPGASTDTQYF; DNA: TGTGCCAGCAGTTACTCTCGACCGGGAGCTAGCACAGATACGCAGTATTTT
J: TRBJ2-1; D: NA; V: TRBV30; size: NA; CDR3: CAWSGSAHSYNEQFF; DNA: TGTGCCTGGAGCGGTAGCGCACACTCCTACAATGAGCAGTTCTTC
J: TRBJ1-6; D: NA; V: TRBV29-1; size: NA; CDR3: CSVRDMWNSPLHF; DNA: TGCAGCGTGAGGGACATGTGGAATTCACCCCTCCACTTT
J: TRBJ2-1; D: TRBD1; V: TRBV25-1; size: NA; CDR3: CASSEPAGRQGSNEQFF; DNA: TGTGCCAGCAGTGAACCCGCCGGGCGACAGGGGAGCAATGAGCAGTTCTTC
J: TRBJ1-6; D: TRBD1; V: TRBV4-1; size: NA; CDR3: CASSLMTGGDSPLHF; DNA: TGCGCCAGCAGCCTGATGACAGGGGGAGATTCACCCCTCCACTTT
J: TRBJ2-1; D: NA; V: TRBV19; size: NA; CDR3: CASSIAGDTYNEQFF; DNA: TGTGCCAGTAGTATAGCTGGGGACACGTACAATGAGCAGTTCTTC
J: TRBJ1-5; D: NA; V: TRBV15; size: once; CDR3: CATRLAGGADQPQHF; DNA: TGTGCCACCAGGTTAGCCGGGGGTGCGGATCAGCCCCAGCATTTT
J: TRBJ2-1; D: NA; V: TRBV6-8; size: NA; CDR3: CASSRPYNEQFF; DNA: TGTGCCAGCAGTCGACCTTACAATGAGCAGTTCTTC
J: TRBJ2-2; D: TRBD2; V: TRBV30; size: NA; CDR3: CAWSSGAGELFF; DNA: TGTGCCTGGTCCAGCGGGGCCGGGGAGCTGTTTTTT
J: TRBJ2-1; D: NA; V: TRBV25-1; size: NA; CDR3: CASSPTPGIGEQFF; DNA: TGTGCCAGCAGTCCTACTCCGGGTATCGGTGAGCAGTTCTTC
J: TRBJ2-3; D: NA; V: TRBV29-1; size: NA; CDR3: CSGERGADTQYF; DNA: TGCAGCGGCGAAAGGGGGGCAGATACGCAGTATTTT
J: TRBJ1-5; D: NA; V: TRBV19; size: once; CDR3: CASSTFVKAHGPQHF; DNA: TGTGCCAGTAGTACCTTTGTGAAGGCTCACGGTCCCCAGCATTTT
J: TRBJ2-7; D: TRBD1; V: TRBV11-3; size: few; CDR3: CASSPLQGAYEQYF; DNA: TGTGCTAGCAGCCCTCTACAGGGGGCCTACGAGCAGTACTTC
J: TRBJ2-7; D: NA; V: TRBV14; size: NA; CDR3: CASSPLGQGRDEQYF; DNA: TGTGCCAGCAGCCCCTTGGGGCAGGGAAGGGACGAGCAGTACTTC
J: TRBJ2-3; D: NA; V: TRBV27; size: NA; CDR3: CASSLGATPDTQYF; DNA: TGTGCCAGCAGCCTAGGGGCGACCCCCGATACGCAGTATTTT
J: TRBJ1-2; D: TRBD1; V: TRBV18; size: NA; CDR3: CASSQRQGGGYTF; DNA: TGTGCCAGCTCACAGAGACAGGGAGGTGGCTACACCTTC
J: TRBJ2-7; D: TRBD1; V: TRBV6-8; size: NA; CDR3: CASSPGQGLLTILREQYF; DNA: TGTGCCAGCAGTCCCGGACAGGGACTTCTCACAATACTTAGGGAGCAGTACTTC
J: TRBJ2-3; D: NA; V: TRBV19; size: few; CDR3: CASRPAGTDTQYF; DNA: TGTGCCAGTAGACCAGCGGGCACAGATACGCAGTATTTT
J: TRBJ2-7; D: NA; V: TRBV30; size: NA; CDR3: CAWSHTYEQYF; DNA: TGTGCCTGGAGCCATACCTACGAGCAGTACTTC
J: TRBJ2-7; D: NA; V: TRBV11-3; size: few; CDR3: CASRRDSWAYEQYF; DNA: TGTGCCAGCAGGCGGGACAGCTGGGCCTACGAGCAGTACTTC
J: TRBJ2-1; D: NA; V: TRBV15; size: NA; CDR3: CATSREQASSYNEQFF; DNA: TGTGCCACCAGCAGAGAACAGGCTAGCTCCTACAATGAGCAGTTCTTC
J: TRBJ2-2; D: NA; V: TRBV19; size: NA; CDR3: CASSRVPGTGELFF; DNA: TGTGCCAGTAGTCGAGTTCCCGGCACCGGGGAGCTGTTTTTT
J: TRBJ1-6; D: NA; V: TRBV10-2; size: few; CDR3: CASRDGNSPLHF; DNA: TGCGCCAGCCGTGACGGGAATTCACCCCTCCACTTT
J: TRBJ2-7; D: NA; V: TRBV6-8; size: few; CDR3: CASSPGRAGEQYF; DNA: TGTGCCAGCAGTCCGGGCCGAGCCGGGGAGCAGTACTTC
J: TRBJ1-3; D: TRBD1; V: TRBV15; size: NA; CDR3: CATSRDRGPGNTIYF; DNA: TGTGCCACCAGCCGGGACAGGGGACCTGGAAACACCATATATTTT
J: TRBJ2-1; D: NA; V: TRBV19; size: few; CDR3: CASSLGWGTDYNEQFF; DNA: TGTGCCAGTAGTCTTGGTTGGGGCACCGACTACAATGAGCAGTTCTTC
J: TRBJ2-3; D: TRBD2; V: TRBV11-3; size: few; CDR3: CASSFAGGTDTQYF; DNA: TGTGCCAGCAGCTTTGCGGGGGGCACAGATACGCAGTATTTT
J: TRBJ1-3; D: NA; V: TRBV14; size: once; CDR3: CASSRSPQNTIYF; DNA: TGTGCCAGCAGCCGCTCCCCACAAAACACCATATATTTT
J: TRBJ1-2; D: NA; V: TRBV1; size: few; CDR3: CASSPYPTGAGIYGYTF; DNA: TGCGCCAGCAGCCCTTACCCCACGGGGGCCGGGATCTATGGCTACACCTTC
J: TRBJ1-1; D: NA; V: TRBV18; size: NA; CDR3: CASSREQGFTEAFF; DNA: TGTGCCAGCTCACGGGAACAGGGTTTCACTGAAGCTTTCTTT
J: TRBJ1-1; D: NA; V: TRBV19; size: NA; CDR3: CASWGYTEAFF; DNA: TGTGCCAGCTGGGGGTACACTGAAGCTTTCTTT
J: TRBJ2-6; D: NA; V: TRBV6-8; size: NA; CDR3: CASSGGTGANVLTF; DNA: TGTGCCAGCAGTGGTGGTACTGGGGCCAACGTCCTGACTTTC
J: TRBJ2-7; D: NA; V: TRBV29-1; size: NA; CDR3: CSVIHAEGLYEQYF; DNA: TGCAGCGTAATCCACGCCGAGGGACTCTACGAGCAGTACTTC
J: TRBJ1-4; D: NA; V: TRBV29-1; size: NA; CDR3: CSVATGYNEKLFF; DNA: TGCAGCGTCGCGACAGGCTATAATGAAAAACTGTTTTTT
J: TRBJ2-1; D: TRBD2; V: TRBV19; size: NA; CDR3: CASSPRASGGLSSYNEQFF; DNA: TGTGCCAGTAGTCCCCGGGCTAGCGGGGGCCTGAGCTCCTACAATGAGCAGTTCTTC
J: TRBJ2-1; D: TRBD2; V: TRBV18; size: NA; CDR3: CASSPRREGNEQFF; DNA: TGTGCCAGCTCACCACGCAGGGAGGGGAATGAGCAGTTCTTC
J: TRBJ2-5; D: TRBD1; V: TRBV2; size: few; CDR3: CASRSPQGSQYF; DNA: TGTGCCAGCCGAAGCCCACAGGGGTCCCAGTACTTC
J: TRBJ1-1; D: TRBD1; V: TRBV11-3; size: large; CDR3: CASSWGQMNTEAFF; DNA: TGTGCCAGCAGCTGGGGACAGATGAACACTGAAGCTTTCTTT
J: TRBJ2-1; D: NA; V: TRBV18; size: NA; CDR3: CASSPRVDRYNEQFF; DNA: TGTGCCAGCTCACCAAGAGTCGACCGGTACAATGAGCAGTTCTTC
J: TRBJ1-1; D: TRBD1; V: TRBV18; size: NA; CDR3: CASSPSGGTEAFF; DNA: TGTGCCAGCTCACCATCAGGGGGGACTGAAGCTTTCTTT
J: TRBJ1-1; D: NA; V: TRBV19; size: once; CDR3: CASSTIGNTEAFF; DNA: TGTGCCAGTAGTACCATAGGGAACACTGAAGCTTTCTTT
J: TRBJ2-7; D: NA; V: TRBV6-7; size: NA; CDR3: CASSTGLQEQYF; DNA: TGTGCCAGCAGTACCGGACTCCAGGAGCAGTACTTC
J: TRBJ1-1; D: NA; V: TRBV6-8; size: few; CDR3: CAIRNGGDNTEAFF; DNA: TGTGCCATCAGAAACGGAGGGGATAACACTGAAGCTTTCTTT
J: TRBJ2-3; D: NA; V: TRBV6-8; size: NA; CDR3: CASSLRPGGTDTQYF; DNA: TGTGCCAGCAGTTTAAGGCCCGGGGGCACAGATACGCAGTATTTT
J: TRBJ2-5; D: TRBD2; V: TRBV19; size: NA; CDR3: CASSTGTSGWETQYF; DNA: TGTGCCAGTAGTACCGGGACTAGCGGTTGGGAGACCCAGTACTTC
J: TRBJ1-4; D: NA; V: TRBV29-1; size: NA; CDR3: CSVRYGNEKLFF; DNA: TGCAGCGTCAGGTATGGGAATGAAAAACTGTTTTTT
J: TRBJ1-4; D: NA; V: TRBV19; size: NA; CDR3: CASSPLSDATNEKLFF; DNA: TGTGCCAGTAGTCCCCTTAGCGATGCAACTAATGAAAAACTGTTTTTT
J: TRBJ2-7; D: NA; V: TRBV6-8; size: few; CDR3: CASSYSMQRNEQYF; DNA: TGTGCCAGCAGTTACTCGATGCAGCGAAACGAGCAGTACTTC
J: TRBJ1-2; D: NA; V: TRBV30; size: NA; CDR3: CATRGGGVGGYTF; DNA: TGTGCCACCCGGGGGGGTGGGGTCGGAGGCTACACCTTC